The sequence of this TCR beta chain was determined in a study of T-cell reconstitution after alpha-beta-depleted transplantation in children. Findings and caveats of the study: Alpha-beta T cells about two months after transplant reportedly derived from several hundred expanded graft clones.

V lost 4 bases, J lost 0 bases, and 5 bases lay in between. The CDR3 runs 12 residues. Per the germline V gene, CDR1 is SQVTM and CDR2 is ANQGSEA. This clonotype was seen at least ten times. What it recognizes is unknown. TCRbeta library construction was performed incorporating unique molecular identifiers. From the PCR reads, TCRdb called clonotypes with MiXCR, one entry per CDR3 protein. The table has approximately 430,000 distinct CDR3 sequences, about 16% seen once. The sequenced sample was PBMCs, mostly from graft donor cells, obtained 360 days after TCRalphabeta/CD19-depleted stem cell transplant. V usage is TRBV29-1 and J usage is TRBJ2-3; D is undetermined. This sequence originates from a boy under two years old who had a stem cell transplant for Wiskott-Aldrich syndrome, so the T cells may come from the graft donor. This chain's CDR3 is CSVGASTDTQYF. The DNA of the CDR3 is TGCAGCGTTGGGGCTAGCACAGATACGCAGTATTTT.